Below are 24 T cell receptor beta chains sequenced from a single sample in a study of neurological immune-mediated disorders. A single record per CDR3 protein comes from TCRdb applying MiXCR to the 5' RACE reads. The sample includes roughly 18,000 distinct CDR3 sequences, 27% seen only once; the top ten take around a third. The sample was PBMCs. All receptors come from a man in his fifties or sixties with HTLV-1-associated myelopathy (HAM/TSP).

A few counts support this clonotype. The V gene is TRBV29-1, the J gene TRBJ1-4; D is perhaps TRBD1 (5 bases). This CDR3 is 13 amino acids long. Germline CDR1 and CDR2: SQVTM and ANQGSEA. V lost 4 bases to trimming and J lost 8 bases, with 14 bases between them. CDR3 in amino acids: CSVVMSGGEKLFF. The CDR3 DNA is TGCAGCGTTGTAATGTCCGGGGGGGAAAAACTGTTTTTT.

The sample holds many counts of this clonotype. The chain links TRBV6-5 to TRBJ1-1; 8 positions agree with TRBD1. This CDR3 has 13 residues. The ends lost 6 bases at V and 4 bases at J; junction bases unmatched: 4. The germline CDR1 and CDR2 sequences are MNHEY and SVGAGI. CDR3 sequence reads: CASRLTGGTEAFF. DNA of the CDR3: TGTGCCAGCAGGCTAACAGGGGGCACTGAAGCTTTCTTT.

The genes are TRBV5-1 and TRBJ2-2; 8 nucleotides align to TRBD2. The CDR3 is 15 residues long. CDR1 and CDR2 from the germline V gene are SGHRS and YFSETQ. The V and J ends lost 3 bases and 4 bases, in that order; junction bases with no gene match: 5. The CDR3 here is CASSYDAGGTGELFF. Here the CDR3 DNA reads TGCGCCAGCAGCTATGATGCGGGAGGCACCGGGGAGCTGTTTTTT.

This clonotype has only a few counts. The chain recombines TRBV20-1 with TRBJ2-1, with D perhaps assigned TRBD1 or TRBD2 (5 bases each). The CDR3 is 15 amino acids. V lost 5 bases and J 1 base, leaving 15 bases between the germline ends. Germline V gene sequence: CDR1 DFQATT, CDR2 SNEGSKA (reference sequence). The CDR3 DNA follows: TGCAGTGCTGGAATCCTGGGGGATTCCTACAATGAGCAGTTCTTC. This gives the protein CSAGILGDSYNEQFF.

This clonotype occurred many times. J is TRBJ2-1 and V is TRBV20-1; TRBD2 matches 14 bases. Germline trimming cut 4 bases from V and 5 bases from J; bases unmatched to any gene: 13. This CDR3 region has 18 residues. CDR1 is DFQATT, CDR2 SNEGSKA, per germline (reference sequence). CDR3 in amino acids: CSATNLPGLAGVNNEQFF. CDR3 bases: TGCAGTGCTACGAACCTACCGGGACTAGCGGGAGTAAACAATGAGCAGTTCTTC.

This clonotype was seen repeatedly, ten times or more. The chain employs TRBV19 and TRBJ2-5; 11 bases match TRBD1. V lost 3 bases to trimming and J lost 3 bases; unmatched junction nucleotides: 3. Germline-derived CDR1 and CDR2 are LNHDA and SQIVND (reference sequence). CDR3 size: 15 residues. The CDR3 DNA is TGTGCCAGTAGTATGGGACAGGGGGTTGAAGAGACCCAGTACTTC. Amino acids: CASSMGQGVEETQYF.

The chain combines TRBV12-3 or TRBV12-4 with TRBJ2-3, with D maybe TRBD2 (6 bases). The CDR3 contains 15 residues. V was cut by 3 bases and J by 2 bases, with 12 bases left in between. CDR3 DNA: TGTGCCAGCAGTTTTCATCGGGGGTACACAGATACGCAGTATTTT. This gives the protein CASSFHRGYTDTQYF.

This clonotype was detected only a few times. The chain combines TRBV5-6 with TRBJ2-1, with 8 bases that match TRBD1. V lost 4 bases to trimming and J lost 6 bases; unmatched junction nucleotides: 3. The CDR3 consists of 13 residues. Germline V CDR1 and CDR2: SGHDT, YYEEEE. The CDR3 is CASSRTGGNEQFF. CDR3 DNA: TGTGCCAGCAGCCGAACAGGGGGCAATGAGCAGTTCTTC.

This clonotype occurred many times. The V call is TRBV5-1, the J call TRBJ2-7, with D possibly being TRBD1 or TRBD2 (6 bases each). Trimming took 4 bases from V and 4 from J, leaving 15 bases between them. The CDR3 loop spans 14 amino acids. Per the germline V gene, CDR1 is SGHRS and CDR2 is YFSETQ. CDR3 sequence: CASSGAGGGYEQYF. In DNA, the CDR3 is TGCGCCAGCAGCGGGGCAGGAGGGGGGTACGAGCAGTACTTC.

This clonotype came up many times. The rearrangement links TRBV20-1 to TRBJ2-7, with a possible D match to TRBD1 (8 bases). Germline CDR1 DFQATT, CDR2 SNEGSKA (reference sequence). Trimming pared 4 bases from V and 2 bases from J, leaving 15 bases between. CDR3 size: 14 residues. DNA of the CDR3: TGCAGTGCTAATACAGGGGGGGGGCCCTACGAGCAGTACTTC. It encodes CSANTGGGPYEQYF.

The table lists this clonotype with a few counts. The V gene is TRBV5-1, the J gene TRBJ2-7; maybe TRBD1 (6 bases). This CDR3 has 13 amino acids. The germline V and J ends were trimmed by 5 bases and 5 bases, with 14 bases remaining between them. Germline V gene data show CDR1 as SGHRS and CDR2 as YFSETQ. As DNA, the CDR3 is TGCGCCAGCAGGTTCAGGGGAACGAACGAGCAGTACTTC. As protein: CASRFRGTNEQYF. The whole variable domain, remainder taken from reference TRBV5-1 and TRBJ2-7, is KAGVTQTPRYLIKTRGQQVTLSCSPISGHRSVSWYQQTPGQGLQFLFEYFSETQRNKGNFPGRFSGRQFSNSRSEMNVSTLELGDSALYLCASRFRGTNEQYFGPGTRLTVT.

This clonotype appeared a few times. The chain recombines TRBV19 with TRBJ1-2, with D maybe TRBD1 (5 bases). Germline V gene data show CDR1 as LNHDA and CDR2 as SQIVND (reference sequence). The CDR3 length is 15 residues. V dropped 5 bases and J dropped 1 base, with 14 bases sitting between them. CDR3 in amino acids: CASSPLRDGNYGYTF. DNA of the CDR3: TGTGCCAGTAGTCCACTCCGGGACGGTAACTATGGCTACACCTTC.

This clonotype ranks as medium-sized (0.01 to 0.1%). V is TRBV3-1 and J is TRBJ1-2; TRBD1 agrees at 8 bases. Germline CDR1 LGHDT, CDR2 YNNKEL (reference sequence). The ends lost 2 bases at V and 8 bases at J; junction bases unmatched: 7. The CDR3 totals 14 residues. CDR3 nucleotides: TGTGCCAGCAGCCAAACCGGACAGGGAGGAGGCTACACCTTC. Protein: CASSQTGQGGGYTF.

The J gene is TRBJ1-4, the V gene TRBV30; D is possibly TRBD1 (5 bases). The CDR3 is 15 amino acids. Germline V lookup: CDR1 GTSNPN, CDR2 SVGIG (reference sequence). V was shortened by 3 bases and J by 0 bases, with 11 bases between the two germline ends. The CDR3: CAWSLDRSTNEKLFF. The CDR3 nucleotides are TGTGCCTGGAGCCTCGACAGATCAACTAATGAAAAACTGTTTTTT.

This clonotype showed up many times. The V gene is TRBV11-2, the J gene TRBJ2-3; tentative D call: TRBD2 (7 bases). The germline CDR1 and CDR2 sequences are SGHAT and FQNNGV. V gave up 3 bases and J gave up 1 base, with 17 bases separating them. The CDR3 loop spans 17 amino acids. DNA for the CDR3: TGTGCCAGCAGCTTTTGGGGGGGGGGCTCGGGCACAGATACGCAGTATTTT. Translating it yields CASSFWGGGSGTDTQYF.

This clonotype was observed at least ten times. The chain is built from TRBV7-2 and TRBJ1-1; possibly TRBD1 for D (6 bases). The CDR3 is 15 residues long. CDR1 is SGHTA, CDR2 FQGNSA, per germline. V was trimmed by 3 bases and J by 2 bases, leaving 13 bases between them. The CDR3 DNA reads TGTGCCAGCAGCTTGGAGGGGGGAATCAACACTGAAGCTTTCTTT. It translates to CASSLEGGINTEAFF.

This clonotype was detected only a few times. The chain has TRBV29-1 and TRBJ1-1; D is undetermined. Trimming removed 4 bases from V and 3 bases from J, with 3 bases in between. Per germline, CDR1 SQVTM and CDR2 ANQGSEA. The CDR3 sequence is 10 residues long. The DNA of the CDR3 is TGCAGCGTTGCTGACACTGAAGCTTTCTTT. Translated, it gives CSVADTEAFF. Based on the CDR3 plus reference TRBV29-1 and TRBJ1-1, the full variable domain is SAVISQKPSRDICQRGTSLTIQCQVDSQVTMMFWYRQQPGQSLTLIATANQGSEATYESGFVIDKFPISRPNLTFSTLTVSNMSPEDSSIYLCSVADTEAFFGQGTRLTVV.

The rearrangement uses TRBV5-1 and TRBJ2-7; weak D call: TRBD2 (5 bases). The germline gives CDR1 SGHRS, CDR2 YFSETQ. CDR3 length equals 14 residues. Trimming left V 3 bases short and J 0 bases short, with 10 bases between. For the CDR3, the DNA is TGCGCCAGCAGCTGGCGAGAGGGCTCCTACGAGCAGTACTTC. It codes for CASSWREGSYEQYF.

There are a few counts of this clonotype. This chain connects TRBV3-1 to TRBJ1-2; D unclear. The CDR3 runs 17 residues. Germline V CDR1 and CDR2: LGHDT, YNNKEL (reference sequence). Trimming removed 4 bases at V and 4 bases at J, with 22 bases between. The CDR3 nucleotides read TGTGCCAGCAGCCCCAGGTCCGGAGGCAATTTTGGCTATGGCTACACCTTC. Translation gives CASSPRSGGNFGYGYTF.

The chain joins TRBV6-1 to TRBJ2-1, with D hard to call. The V gene's germline CDR1 is MNHNS and CDR2 SASEGT. The V end lost 4 bases, the J end lost 2 bases, and 6 bases lay between the germline ends. This CDR3 has 13 residues. The CDR3, as DNA: TGTGCCAGCAGTGCGGGTCCCTACAATGAGCAGTTCTTC. Encoded protein: CASSAGPYNEQFF.

This chain uses TRBV20-1 with TRBJ2-5; D might be TRBD1 (6 bases). Germline CDR1 and CDR2: DFQATT and SNEGSKA (reference sequence). V was cut by 4 bases and J by 2 bases, with 14 bases left in between. The CDR3 is made up of 14 amino acids. CDR3 in amino acids: CSAKTGAAQETQYF. In DNA, the CDR3 is TGCAGTGCTAAGACAGGAGCAGCTCAAGAGACCCAGTACTTC.

V usage is TRBV27 and J usage is TRBJ1-1; 8 bases line up with TRBD1. V shed 5 bases and J 0 bases; nucleotides not matched to a gene: 5. This CDR3 has 15 residues. Per the germline V gene, CDR1 is MNHEY and CDR2 is SMNVEV (reference sequence). DNA for the CDR3: TGTGCCAGCAGTAACAGGGGGACGTTGAACACTGAAGCTTTCTTT. Translating it yields CASSNRGTLNTEAFF.

There are many counts of this clonotype. The chain couples TRBV7-3 to TRBJ2-1, with 12 positions matching TRBD2. Looked up from germline, CDR1 is SGHTA and CDR2 is FQGTGA. CDR3 length: 19 residues. The trim removed 6 bases at V and 1 base at J, leaving 13 bases unmatched. CDR3 amino acids: CASSSLGLAGGPSYNEQFF. DNA of the CDR3: TGTGCCAGCAGTTCACTAGGGCTAGCGGGAGGGCCTTCCTACAATGAGCAGTTCTTC.

This clonotype was picked up one time. J is TRBJ2-3 and V is TRBV5-1; D may be TRBD1 (6 bases). The germline CDR1 and CDR2 sequences are SGHRS and YFSETQ. The length of the CDR3 is 14 residues. V shed 6 bases and J shed 2 bases, with 13 bases lying between them. CDR3 protein: CASTRDTHTDTQYF. CDR3 nucleotide sequence: TGCGCCAGCACAAGGGACACCCACACAGATACGCAGTATTTT. Full variable domain (missing parts from reference TRBV5-1 and TRBJ2-3): KAGVTQTPRYLIKTRGQQVTLSCSPISGHRSVSWYQQTPGQGLQFLFEYFSETQRNKGNFPGRFSGRQFSNSRSEMNVSTLELGDSALYLCASTRDTHTDTQYFGPGTRLTVL.